This TCR beta chain was sequenced during a study of CD4 T cells in relation to SARS-CoV-2 and coronaviruses. Study as a whole: After about nine days of antigen culture, PBMC TCR beta CDR3s were sequenced. Crossreactive spike epitopes shared across donors were mapped to their HLA restriction. Overall study results and limits: This crossreactivity analysis covered spike protein alone, no other viral proteins.

Sequenced by immunoSEQ multiplex PCR; TCRdb stores in-frame clones only, minus some. This repertoire shows 15,000 to 20,000 clones, approximately 81% found once; its top ten account for approximately 12%. The unexposed donors gave CD4+ T cells in about 2011-2018, prior to COVID-19. Isolation of CD4+ T cells took place after about 9 days in culture. As cell numbers allowed, unexposed-donor CD4+ T cells faced SARS-CoV-2 S/N and four cold-coronavirus spikes. For this clone: Its antigen is unidentified.

Germline CDR1 SGHTA, CDR2 FQGTGA. The CDR3 extends over 14 amino acids. The junction had 4 bases not matched to a gene; V was cut back by 1 base and J by 4 bases. The origin of this receptor is a human donor in good health. The sequenced sample was CD4+ T cells from PBMCs, cultured in vitro. The rearrangement joins TRBV7-3 to TRBJ2-7; 7 nucleotides line up with TRBD1. The CDR3: CASSLNGRGYEQYF. The CDR3 nucleotides read TGTGCCAGCAGCTTAAACGGCAGGGGGTACGAGCAGTACTTC. The full variable domain, rest sourced from reference TRBV7-3 and TRBJ2-7, is GAGVSQTPSNKVTEKGKYVELRCDPISGHTALYWYRQSLGQGPEFLIYFQGTGAADDSGLPNDRFFAVRPEGSVSTLKIQRTERGDSAVYLCASSLNGRGYEQYFGPGTRLTVT.